The T cell receptor (beta chain) under discussion was sequenced for a study of blood T cell repertoires in COVID-19. At the level of the study: Both acute and convalescent COVID-19 samples were obtained from the United States, Italy and Spain. Sources were T cells, B-cell-depleted T cells, or PBMCs; the material itself was cDNA or gDNA.

CDR1 is SGHDT, CDR2 YYEEEE, per germline. CDR3 length equals 17 residues. V was clipped by 1 base and J by 0 bases, with 16 bases between them. Original handling: Estimation of nucleated cell counts was performed using reference gene primer amplification. Produced via immunoSEQ multiplex PCR; TCRdb's table is partial and in-frame only. V, J and clone size reflect that table, while D and trimming were determined from the DNA. The table has approximately 180,000 clones, more than 75% seen once. Sequences were obtained from peripheral blood. The J gene is TRBJ1-1, the V gene TRBV5-6; tentatively, D is TRBD1 (5 bases). The clonotype was recovered from a man aged 40-55 years with active or convalescent COVID-19. CDR3 in DNA: TGTGCCAGCAGCTTGAGACAGATAACAACCATGAACACTGAAGCTTTCTTT. Encoded protein: CASSLRQITTMNTEAFF.